This T cell receptor beta chain was documented in a study of shared clonotypes between healthy human individuals. Study results and limitations: Since donors were few, the genetic and exposure-history diversity represented was limited. Larger richness was generally estimated for naive than memory subsets.

Note on this clone: The target antigen is unknown. Distinct nucleotide sequences in the sample also encode this CDR3.

The CDR3 covers 13 residues. Germline loops: CDR1 SGHVS, CDR2 FQNEAQ. Trimming left V 2 bases short and J 2 bases short, with 7 bases between. Naive CD8 cells, CD45RO-negative and positively selected for CCR7, excluded terminally differentiated effector memory CD45RA+ cells. Healthy HIV-negative adults without recent acute infections or vaccinations served as donors. The donor cohort consisted entirely of Caucasian adults residing in Nashville, Tennessee. Profiling relied on immunoSEQ multiplex PCR, and the TCRdb table lists in-frame clones only, not all of them. The data contain over 2,000,000 clones, roughly 93% of them singletons.

This chain joins TRBV7-8 and TRBJ2-7; perhaps D is TRBD1 or TRBD2 (6 bases each). Sequencing was performed on naive CD8+ T cells from PBMCs. The source is a man between 18 and 35 years old in good health. Some clones in this sample may be carry-over from other donors' samples. The CDR3 DNA reads as TGTGCCAGCAGCTTAAGGGGGGCCTACGAGCAGTACTTC. This translates into CASSLRGAYEQYF. The whole variable domain, remainder taken from reference TRBV7-8 and TRBJ2-7, is GAGVSQSPRYKVAKRGQDVALRCDPISGHVSLFWYQQALGQGPEFLTYFQNEAQLDKSGLPSDRFFAERPEGSVSTLKIQRTQQEDSAVYLCASSLRGAYEQYFGPGTRLTVT.